The 7 T cell receptor beta chains reported below all come from one sample, sequenced in a study of shared clonotypes between healthy human individuals. This table comes from immunoSEQ multiplex PCR, and its TCRdb copy is limited to in-frame clones, with some not included. The table shows approximately 1.9 million clones, with just over 90% occurring only once. Naivety among CD8 cells was defined by CD45RO negativity and positive CCR7 selection, thereby excluding terminally differentiated effector memory CD45RA+ cells. Material: naive CD8+ T cells from PBMCs. The receptors stem from a young man in good health. Some clones in this sample may be carry-over from other donors' samples.

The CDR3 DNA sequence: TGCGCCAGCAGCCTCGGACAGGGGGCACTTACTGAAGCTTTCTTT. It translates to CASSLGQGALTEAFF. This chain joins TRBV5-1 and TRBJ1-1, with TRBD1 identical over 11 bases. The trim removed 4 bases at V and 5 bases at J, leaving 7 bases unmatched. Germline assignment: CDR1 SGHRS and CDR2 YFSETQ. This CDR3 has 15 amino acids. The entire variable domain, with the rest obtained from reference TRBV5-1 and TRBJ1-1, is as follows: KAGVTQTPRYLIKTRGQQVTLSCSPISGHRSVSWYQQTPGQGLQFLFEYFSETQRNKGNFPGRFSGRQFSNSRSEMNVSTLELGDSALYLCASSLGQGALTEAFFGQGTRLTVV.

This clone has more than one count but fewer than ten. The gene calls are TRBV19 and TRBJ1-4, with D possibly TRBD1 on 6 matching bases. From germline, CDR1 is LNHDA and CDR2 SQIVND (reference sequence). V gave up 3 bases and J gave up 0 bases, with 14 bases separating them. The CDR3 has 17 residues. As DNA, the CDR3 is TGTGCCAGTAGTATTACGGACAGTTTTGCAACTAATGAAAAACTGTTTTTT. Translated: CASSITDSFATNEKLFF. The variable domain in full, completed from reference TRBV19 and TRBJ1-4, reads DGGITQSPKYLFRKEGQNVTLSCEQNLNHDAMYWYRQDPGQGLRLIYYSQIVNDFQKGDIAEGYSVSREKKESFPLTVTSAQKNPTAFYLCASSITDSFATNEKLFFGSGTQLSVL.

V is TRBV15 and J is TRBJ2-7; no clear D gene. This CDR3 has 15 residues. Per the germline V gene, CDR1 is LNHNV and CDR2 is YYDKDF (reference sequence). V lost 3 bases, J lost 2 bases, and 14 bases lay in between. The CDR3 DNA reads TGTGCCACCAGCAGTTCCCACGGCAGAACCTACGAGCAGTACTTC. It codes for CATSSSHGRTYEQYF.

The rearrangement links TRBV5-4 to TRBJ2-1, with 7 nucleotides matching TRBD1. The V gene end was trimmed by 5 bases and the J gene end by 0 bases; junction bases not matched to a gene: 8. Germline V gene sequence: CDR1 SGHNT, CDR2 YYREEE (reference sequence). The CDR3 covers 16 residues. The CDR3 protein is CASSNGQASSYNEQFF. The CDR3, as DNA: TGTGCCAGCAGTAACGGACAGGCTAGCTCCTACAATGAGCAGTTCTTC.

The CDR3 DNA sequence: TGTGCCAGCAGCTTAGGACAGGGGAGCACAGATACGCAGTATTTT. It translates to CASSLGQGSTDTQYF. The chain carries TRBV9 and TRBJ2-3; 9 bases are shared with TRBD1. The CDR3 covers 15 residues. J was trimmed by 0 bases and V by 4 bases; bases with no gene match: 3. Looked up from germline, CDR1 is SGDLS and CDR2 is YYNGEE.

This chain joins TRBV2 and TRBJ2-1, with 7 bases aligning to TRBD1. CDR3 length equals 17 residues. Germline V gene lookup returns CDR1 SNHLY and CDR2 FYNNEI. After removal of 4 bases from V and 8 bases from J, the junction contained 17 bases not matched to a gene. This CDR3 reads CASSGPGQRPAGDEQFF. DNA for the CDR3: TGTGCCAGCAGTGGACCGGGACAGCGTCCGGCCGGCGATGAGCAGTTCTTC.

This clone was detected once. The chain couples TRBV9 to TRBJ2-7; 7 nucleotides line up with TRBD1. V lost 4 bases to trimming and J lost 6 bases; unmatched junction nucleotides: 13. Germline V gene data show CDR1 as SGDLS and CDR2 as YYNGEE. The CDR3 length is 15 residues. For the CDR3, the DNA is TGTGCCAGCAGCTGGGACAGCTCTTTACATGTCGAGCAGTACTTC. Its protein product is CASSWDSSLHVEQYF.